The clone carrying this T cell receptor (beta chain) was observed many times. Its antigen remains unidentified. The sample is drawn from a study of CD8 T cells in ankylosing spondylitis. Study outcomes and limitations: Ankylosing spondylitis blood seemed to carry a telltale TCR beta motif made of about 8 highly homologous variants. Disease-linked clones were found to be CD8+ and relatively rare in peripheral blood. Earlier literature documents some of the motif variants in reactive arthritis synovial fluid and blood. The authors reported significant enrichment of disease-linked clones in matched ankylosing spondylitis synovial fluid.

In TCRdb, the 5' RACE reads were re-called with MiXCR into one record per CDR3 protein. The table records 200,000 to 250,000 distinct CDR3 sequences, 5.5% to 7.5% of them present only once. V was cut by 4 bases and J by 10 bases, with 11 bases left in between. The V gene's germline CDR1 is MNHEY and CDR2 SMNVEV (reference sequence). The CDR3 runs 12 residues. The gene calls are TRBV27 and TRBJ2-1, with D unclear. The origin of this receptor is a male donor with ankylosing spondylitis. Material: blood, either unsorted or a sorted T cell fraction (not recorded which). The CDR3 coding sequence is TGTGCCAGCAGTTACCCCGACGGGGAGCAGTTCTTC. Translating gives CASSYPDGEQFF.